The 9 T cell receptor beta chains presented below share a single source sample, sequenced in a study of T cells in narcolepsy. Sequencing used immunoSEQ multiplex PCR; TCRdb keeps in-frame clones, though not all of them. The sample yields 18,000 or so clones, 80% to 90% seen once. Sequencing was carried out using memory (CD45RA-) CD4+ T cells from blood. The receptor set was obtained from a human donor in good health.

The chain employs TRBV30 and TRBJ1-1; the match to TRBD1 covers 9 bases. The CDR3 has 13 amino acids. J was trimmed by 5 bases and V by 0 bases; bases with no gene match: 1. Germline V gives CDR1 GTSNPN, CDR2 SVGIG (reference sequence). CDR3 loop: CAWSVDRGTEAFF. The DNA for the CDR3 is TGTGCCTGGAGTGTAGACAGGGGGACTGAAGCTTTCTTT.

This chain connects TRBV14 to TRBJ2-7, with TRBD2 identical over 14 bases. Trimming at V came to 6 bases and at J to 5 bases, leaving 3 bases not matched to a gene. There are 14 residues in the CDR3. CDR1 and CDR2 (germline): SGHDN, FVKESK. The CDR3 spells CASSRTSGRNEQYF. The CDR3 DNA reads as TGTGCCAGCAGTAGGACTAGCGGGAGGAACGAGCAGTACTTC. The full variable domain, with the rest looked up from reference TRBV14 and TRBJ2-7, is EAGVTQFPSHSVIEKGQTVTLRCDPISGHDNLYWYRRVMGKEIKFLLHFVKESKQDESGMPNNRFLAERTGGTYSTLKVQPAELEDSGVYFCASSRTSGRNEQYFGPGTRLTVT.

The chain uses TRBV6-6 and TRBJ1-1, with D tentatively TRBD1 (6 bases). The germline V gene has CDR1 MNHNY and CDR2 SVGAGI (reference sequence). Deletions cut 4 bases from V and 6 bases from J, with 15 bases between. This CDR3 is 14 amino acids long. The CDR3 DNA is TGTGCCAGCAGTTGGAGTCCAGGGGTCCCTGAAGCTTTCTTT. Protein product: CASSWSPGVPEAFF.

The chain combines TRBV6-5 with TRBJ2-5, with 14 nucleotides matching TRBD2. This CDR3 contains 14 residues. V gave up 5 bases and J gave up 7 bases; unmatched junction bases: 3. Germline V CDR1 and CDR2: MNHEY, SVGAGI. CDR3 DNA: TGTGCCAGCAGTGACGGACTAGCGGGAGGGACCCAGTACTTC. It encodes CASSDGLAGGTQYF.

The chain combines TRBV30 with TRBJ1-3; D is ambiguous. In germline, CDR1 is GTSNPN, CDR2 SVGIG (reference sequence). V lost 0 bases and J 0 bases, leaving 9 bases between the germline ends. This CDR3 is built from 15 residues. The CDR3 bases are TGTGCCTGGAGTGTCTTAGGAATCTCTGGAAACACCATATATTTT. This codes for CAWSVLGISGNTIYF.

This chain joins TRBV7-6 and TRBJ2-5, with TRBD1 matching 9 bases. Trimming removed 5 bases from V and 9 bases from J; junction bases left unmatched: 13. The length of the CDR3 is 15 residues. Germline V CDR1 and CDR2: SGHVS, FNYEAQ. The CDR3 spells CASSGLRDREMAQYF. The CDR3 nucleotides are TGTGCCAGCAGCGGCCTCCGGGACAGGGAAATGGCCCAGTACTTC.

This clone appeared a single time. CDR3 in amino acids: CASSLDYTGSRPGANVLTF. The CDR3 nucleotides read TGTGCCAGCAGCTTAGATTATACAGGGTCCCGTCCGGGGGCCAACGTCCTGACTTTC. The V call is TRBV11-2, the J call TRBJ2-6, with D maybe TRBD1 (6 bases). The germline V gene has CDR1 SGHAT and CDR2 FQNNGV. V was shortened by 0 bases and J by 4 bases, with 19 bases between the two germline ends. The CDR3 runs to 19 residues.

The J gene is TRBJ1-2, the V gene TRBV6-1, with 8 bases matching TRBD1. Unmatched junction bases numbered 4, after V lost 4 bases and J lost 3 bases. Germline V lookup: CDR1 MNHNS, CDR2 SASEGT. The CDR3 is 14 residues long. The CDR3 bases are TGTGCCAGCAGTGGGACAGGGACTGACTATGGCTACACCTTC. This translates into CASSGTGTDYGYTF.

The chain links TRBV4-1 to TRBJ2-1; 11 bases are shared with TRBD2. This CDR3 is built from 17 residues. From germline, CDR1 is MGHRA and CDR2 YSYEKL. The V and J ends lost 1 base and 8 bases, in that order; junction bases with no gene match: 10. CDR3 nucleotide sequence: TGCGCCAGCAGCCAAGTAGCTAGCGGGAGGCGTGGGGATGAGCAGTTCTTC. Its protein product is CASSQVASGRRGDEQFF.